This T cell receptor beta chain was captured by sequencing in a study of shared clonotypes between healthy human individuals. Overall study findings and caveats: Expectations were that clonotype sharing among donors would be affected by sequencing depth.

Execution of the assay was at deep level. PCR replicates from unsorted PBMC used 300 ng DNA, and this amount was roughly 33,000 T cell genomes. Method: immunoSEQ multiplex PCR; TCRdb's copy keeps in-frame clones and lacks some. The sample comprises about 460,000 clones, roughly three quarters of which are singletons, and more than 10% rests with the top ten. Of note for this clone: The antigen remains unidentified. This may be a read error, as it is one base from a much larger clone.

V was clipped by 4 bases and J by 0 bases, with 8 bases between them. Looked up from germline, CDR1 is SGDLS and CDR2 is YYNGEE. This CDR3 is built from 15 residues. Donors, healthy HIV-negative adults, lacked recent acute infections or vaccinations. Input material: PBMCs. V gene TRBV9 combines with J gene TRBJ2-6; D perhaps matches TRBD1 (5 bases). The clonotype originates from a woman between 40 and 55 years old in good health. Some clones in this sample may be carry-over from other donors' samples. As DNA, the CDR3 is TGTGCCAGCAGCCCAGACAGCTCTGGGGCCAACGTCCTGACTTTC. It is translated as CASSPDSSGANVLTF.